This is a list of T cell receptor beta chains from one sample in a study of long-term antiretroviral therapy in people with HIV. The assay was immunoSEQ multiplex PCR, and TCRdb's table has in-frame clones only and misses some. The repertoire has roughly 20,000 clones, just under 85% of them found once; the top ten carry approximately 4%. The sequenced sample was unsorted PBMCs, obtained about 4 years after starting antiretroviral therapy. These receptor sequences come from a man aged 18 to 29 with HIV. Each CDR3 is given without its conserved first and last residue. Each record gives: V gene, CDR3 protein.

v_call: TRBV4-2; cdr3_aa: ASSQNRLGGSSYGYT
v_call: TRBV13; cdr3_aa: ASSTRQSSGNTIY
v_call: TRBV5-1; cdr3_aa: ASSPLGLNRGDEQF
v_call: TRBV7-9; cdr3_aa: ASSRDPPTNEKLF
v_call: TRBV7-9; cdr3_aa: ASSLGRAGDNEQF
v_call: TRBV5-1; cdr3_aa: ASLLGGDTDTQY
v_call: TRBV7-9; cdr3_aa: ASGYIDQPQH
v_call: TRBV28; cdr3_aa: ASGGQGNNQPQH
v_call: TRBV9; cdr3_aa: ASSGSGQERYT
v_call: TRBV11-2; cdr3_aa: ASSAIAGGGNEQF
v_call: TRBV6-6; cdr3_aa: ASSSTGNTDTQY
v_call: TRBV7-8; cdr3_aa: ASRKGDRRDEKLF
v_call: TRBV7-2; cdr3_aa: ASSTPGQVYGYT
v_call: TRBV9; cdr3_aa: ASSKRAGIPTGELF
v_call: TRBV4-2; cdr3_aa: ASSQDPLAGRQY
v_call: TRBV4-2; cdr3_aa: ASSQILPGGSDTQY
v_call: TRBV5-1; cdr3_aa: ASSLRGTEAF
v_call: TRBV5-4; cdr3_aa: ASTRSAGTEAF
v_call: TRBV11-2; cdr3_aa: ASSTGQGSYEQY
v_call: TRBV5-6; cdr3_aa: ASSLPDRTGELF
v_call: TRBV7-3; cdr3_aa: ASSLTSGDNTGELF
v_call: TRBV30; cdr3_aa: AWSEGTGAYNSPLH
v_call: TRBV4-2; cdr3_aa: ASSQGRMTANYGYT
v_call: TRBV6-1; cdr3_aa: ASSEIGGNEKLF
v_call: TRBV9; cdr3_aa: ASSVDPDSNQPQH
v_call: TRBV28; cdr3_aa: ASRQGWNSPLH
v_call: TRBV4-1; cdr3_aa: ASSQGLALSYEQY
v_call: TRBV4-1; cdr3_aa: ASSQDSIRTGRGYDGYT
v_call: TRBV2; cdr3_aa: ASSEFKGINSPLH
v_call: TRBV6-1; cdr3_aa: ASSVMQGLEETQY
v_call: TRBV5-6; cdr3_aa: ASNPQPLSGANVLT
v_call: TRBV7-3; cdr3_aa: ASSRGGTDTQY
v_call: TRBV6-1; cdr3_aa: ASSPSYDQPQH
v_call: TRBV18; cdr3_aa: ASSKGPTDNQPQH
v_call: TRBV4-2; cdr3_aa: ASSREPGQGGDTQY
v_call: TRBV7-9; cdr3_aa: ASGSTDNEKLF
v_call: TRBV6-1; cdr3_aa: ASWRGADTGELF
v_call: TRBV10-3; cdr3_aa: AISEPAATGELF
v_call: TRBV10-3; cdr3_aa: AISEGQQETQY
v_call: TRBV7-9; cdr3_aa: ASSLWTEADTQY
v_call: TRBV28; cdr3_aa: ASSGPRGGHEPGGEAF
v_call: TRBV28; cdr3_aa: ASSPARGYYEQY
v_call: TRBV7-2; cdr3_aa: ASSLRAGGEKLF
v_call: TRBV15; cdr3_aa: ATSRESYNSPLH
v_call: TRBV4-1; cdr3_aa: ASSQDSGTSGSYSYNEQF
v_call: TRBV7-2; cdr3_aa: ASSLGSGGLYEQY
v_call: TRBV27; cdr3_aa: ASRGDGNTIY
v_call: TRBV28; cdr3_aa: ASSSRQVQETQY
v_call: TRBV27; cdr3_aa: ASSPGTGGSTEAF
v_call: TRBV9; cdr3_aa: ASSPWGTGHSPLH